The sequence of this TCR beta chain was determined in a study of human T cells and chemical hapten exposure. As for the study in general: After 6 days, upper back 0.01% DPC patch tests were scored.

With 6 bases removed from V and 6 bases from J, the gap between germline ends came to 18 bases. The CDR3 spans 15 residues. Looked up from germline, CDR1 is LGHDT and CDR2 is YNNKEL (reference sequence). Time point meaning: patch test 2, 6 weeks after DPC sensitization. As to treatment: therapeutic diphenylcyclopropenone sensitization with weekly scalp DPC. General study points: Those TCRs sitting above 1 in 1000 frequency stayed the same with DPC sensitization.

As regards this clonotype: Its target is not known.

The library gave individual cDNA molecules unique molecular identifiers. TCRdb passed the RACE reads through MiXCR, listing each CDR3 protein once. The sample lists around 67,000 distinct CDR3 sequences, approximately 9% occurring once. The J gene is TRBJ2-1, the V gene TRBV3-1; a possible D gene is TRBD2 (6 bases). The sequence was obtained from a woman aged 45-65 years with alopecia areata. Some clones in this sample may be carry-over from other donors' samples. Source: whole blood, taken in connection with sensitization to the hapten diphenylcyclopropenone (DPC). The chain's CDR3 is CASRIMGGGGNEQFF. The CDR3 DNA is TGTGCCAGCAGGATTATGGGAGGAGGCGGCAATGAGCAGTTCTTC.